This TCR beta chain was sequenced in a study of shared clonotypes between healthy human individuals. About the research overall: Each donor's CD4 naive and CD4 memory cells filled three plates apiece, CD8 naive two, and CD8 memory one.

The authors ran the assay at deep level. Assay used: immunoSEQ multiplex PCR; TCRdb lists only in-frame clones, some missing. Here the sample spans about 1,900,000 clones, just under 95% being singletons. The V gene's germline CDR1 is MNHEY and CDR2 SVGAGI. The V gene end was trimmed by 10 bases and the J gene end by 2 bases; junction bases not matched to a gene: 3. CDR3 length: 13 amino acids. Findings and caveats of the study: Generally, estimated richness proved larger in naive subsets than it did in memory subsets.

As for this clone: Its antigen is undetermined.

The naive CD8 fraction comprised CD45RO-negative cells positively selected for CCR7 and excluded terminally differentiated effector memory CD45RA+ cells. Donors included only healthy HIV-negative adults lacking recent acute infections or vaccinations. The clonotype comes from a man younger than 35 in good health. J is TRBJ2-3 and V is TRBV6-5; 10 bases line up with TRBD2. Sequencing was done on a sample of naive CD8+ T cells sorted from blood. The chain's CDR3 is CATGLAHTDTQYF. The DNA for the CDR3 is TGTGCCACGGGACTAGCGCACACAGATACGCAGTATTTT.